This TCR beta chain was obtained from a study of shared clonotypes between healthy human individuals. Study as a whole: Each donor's CD4 naive and CD4 memory cells filled three plates apiece, CD8 naive two, and CD8 memory one.

The CDR3 runs 15 residues. V gave up 0 bases and J gave up 0 bases, with 9 bases separating them. Germline V gene sequence: CDR1 SGHRS, CDR2 YFSETQ. Using immunoSEQ multiplex PCR, the repertoire was profiled, and TCRdb retains in-frame clones only, with some absent. The top ten hold around 0.38% of the sample, which has 2 million to 2.5 million clones, around 93% seen once. As to this clone: In the same sample, other DNA sequences code for this CDR3.

The sequencing sample was made of naive CD4+ T cells from PBMCs. Subset here: CD45RA+ positively selected. The chain combines TRBV5-1 with TRBJ1-1; no clear D. The TCR sequence derives from a man younger than 35 in good health. Some clones in this sample may be carry-over from other donors' samples. The CDR3 sequence is CASSLVAGMNTEAFF. The CDR3 DNA sequence: TGCGCCAGCAGCTTGGTTGCAGGAATGAACACTGAAGCTTTCTTT.